This T cell receptor beta chain was obtained from a study of follicular helper T cells after annual influenza vaccination. Study-level background: Blood was drawn on days 0, 7 and 28 after vaccination. Across the 2013-2014, 2014-2015 and 2015-2016 vaccination seasons, some subjects were resampled.

In germline, CDR1 is SGHTA, CDR2 FQGNSA. The length of the CDR3 is 13 residues. The ends were cut back, 4 bases at V and 4 bases at J, with 8 bases in the middle. Whole-study results and caveats: Just about 9.5-21% of cells analyzed had recovered productive TCRB sequences.

Survey level resolution was used for TCRB sequencing. Assay: immunoSEQ multiplex PCR; the TCRdb copy retains only in-frame clones and omits some. The sample records more than 13,000 clones, about four fifths being singletons. In the case of this clone: Its specificity is unknown.

Noted time point: 2015-2016 season, pre-vaccination. The sequence derives from an adult who received the influenza vaccine. V gene TRBV7-2 combines with J gene TRBJ1-5; perhaps TRBD1 as D (5 bases). The sequencing used CXCR5- memory CD4+ T cells sorted from blood, collected on the day of influenza vaccination. Here the CDR3 reads CASSSGANQPQHF. The DNA for the CDR3 is TGTGCCAGCAGCTCTGGGGCAAATCAGCCCCAGCATTTT. Filled out from reference TRBV7-2 and TRBJ1-5, the complete variable domain reads GAGVSQSPSNKVTEKGKDVELRCDPISGHTALYWYRQSLGQGLEFLIYFQGNSAPDKSGLPSDRFSAERTGGSVSTLTIQRTQQEDSAVYLCASSSGANQPQHFGDGTRLSIL.